This is a list of T cell receptor beta chains from one sample in a study of memory CD4+ T cells and cytomegalovirus serostatus. Assay used: immunoSEQ multiplex PCR; TCRdb lists only in-frame clones, some missing. The sample has 40,000 to 55,000 clones, more than 70% seen once. The sequencing sample was made of memory CD4+ T cells from blood. Source of these receptors: an adult in good health and CMV-seropositive. CDR3s include the opening cysteine and the closing phenylalanine or tryptophan. The D gene is left open where the match is weak. Clone size appears in some rows only: once, few, many, or a class for an expanded clone.

V gene	clone size	J gene	D gene	CDR3 protein	CDR3 DNA
TRBV9	.	TRBJ2-2	.	CASSGGTSTRPGELFF	TGTGCCAGCAGCGGAGGAACTTCGACCAGGCCCGGGGAGCTGTTTTTT
TRBV5-1	.	TRBJ2-3	.	CASSLSLGGPDTQYF	TGCGCCAGCAGCTTGAGTTTAGGGGGGCCAGATACGCAGTATTTT
TRBV30	.	TRBJ1-4	.	CAWSVPGARVFF	TGTGCCTGGAGTGTACCAGGGGCGCGGGTGTTTTTT
TRBV28	.	TRBJ1-6	.	CASSLYQGNNSPLHF	TGTGCCAGCAGTTTATACCAGGGGAATAATTCACCCCTCCACTTT
TRBV5-1	.	TRBJ2-1	TRBD2	CASSPRLAGSYNEQFF	TGCGCCAGCAGCCCCCGACTAGCGGGTTCCTACAATGAGCAGTTCTTC
TRBV19	.	TRBJ2-1	.	CASSPHRAGEQFF	TGTGCCAGTAGTCCTCACCGGGCCGGGGAGCAGTTCTTC
TRBV7-3	.	TRBJ1-1	.	CASSFTANTEAFF	TGTGCCAGCAGCTTTACAGCGAACACTGAAGCTTTCTTT
TRBV7-9	.	TRBJ2-7	TRBD2	CASSLVGTSGMDEQYF	TGTGCCAGCAGCTTAGTCGGGACTAGCGGGATGGACGAGCAGTACTTC
TRBV27	.	TRBJ1-5	.	CASSPRQGRSNQPQHF	TGTGCCAGCAGTCCCCGTCAGGGGCGAAGCAATCAGCCCCAGCATTTT
TRBV20-1	.	TRBJ2-5	.	CSGHKGETQYF	TGCAGTGGACACAAAGGGGAGACCCAGTACTTC
TRBV6-6	.	TRBJ1-1	.	CASSPRTLEAFF	TGTGCCAGCAGCCCTAGAACACTCGAAGCTTTCTTT
TRBV28	.	TRBJ1-4	.	CASSLAGRVNEKLFF	TGTGCCAGCAGTTTAGCGGGACGGGTTAATGAAAAACTGTTTTTT
TRBV30	.	TRBJ1-6	.	CAWSVGLDSPLHF	TGTGCCTGGAGTGTAGGTCTGGATTCACCCCTCCACTTT
TRBV27	.	TRBJ1-1	.	CASIEQGHTEAFF	TGTGCCAGCATCGAACAGGGCCACACTGAAGCTTTCTTT
TRBV30	.	TRBJ2-3	.	CAWSVSGASGTQYF	TGTGCCTGGAGTGTCTCAGGGGCCTCGGGTACGCAGTATTTT
TRBV28	.	TRBJ2-7	TRBD2	CASSVPGLAGANEQYF	TGTGCCAGCAGTGTCCCGGGACTAGCGGGAGCTAACGAGCAGTACTTC
TRBV29-1	few	TRBJ2-7	.	CSVLLEGRVYEQYF	TGCAGCGTTCTCTTAGAGGGCAGGGTCTACGAGCAGTACTTC
TRBV27	few	TRBJ1-1	TRBD1	CASSLGDRGLTEAFF	TGTGCCAGCAGTTTAGGGGACAGGGGTTTGACTGAAGCTTTCTTT
TRBV28	.	TRBJ1-3	TRBD1	CASRNYRGPDSGNTIYF	TGTGCCAGCAGAAATTACAGGGGCCCCGACTCTGGAAACACCATATATTTT
TRBV18	.	TRBJ2-3	TRBD2	CASSWQRGRTDTQYF	TGTGCCAGCTCCTGGCAGCGGGGACGCACAGATACGCAGTATTTT
TRBV27	few	TRBJ1-6	.	CASSYSAKNSPLHF	TGTGCCAGCAGTTACAGTGCCAAGAATTCACCCCTCCACTTT
TRBV4-2	.	TRBJ2-1	.	CASSQEGDLTLNEQFF	TGTGCCAGCAGCCAAGAAGGGGACTTGACGTTAAATGAGCAGTTCTTC
TRBV9	few	TRBJ2-1	TRBD1	CASSVDRGRRTRNEQFF	TGTGCCAGCAGCGTAGACAGGGGGCGGAGGACACGGAATGAGCAGTTCTTC
TRBV30	.	TRBJ2-5	.	CAWTPPDSQETQYF	TGTGCCTGGACCCCCCCGGACAGCCAAGAGACCCAGTACTTC
TRBV30	.	TRBJ1-1	.	CAWTQGLSGTEAFF	TGTGCCTGGACCCAGGGATTGTCAGGCACTGAAGCTTTCTTT
TRBV10-3	.	TRBJ1-6	.	CAISESGDYNSPLHF	TGTGCCATCAGTGAATCGGGGGACTATAATTCACCCCTCCACTTT
TRBV6-6	once	TRBJ2-3	.	CASNTRGAGGTDTQYF	TGTGCCAGCAATACTCGCGGGGCCGGAGGCACAGATACGCAGTATTTT
TRBV9	.	TRBJ2-7	TRBD2	CASSVGAGGFYEQYF	TGTGCCAGCAGCGTAGGAGCGGGGGGATTCTACGAGCAGTACTTC